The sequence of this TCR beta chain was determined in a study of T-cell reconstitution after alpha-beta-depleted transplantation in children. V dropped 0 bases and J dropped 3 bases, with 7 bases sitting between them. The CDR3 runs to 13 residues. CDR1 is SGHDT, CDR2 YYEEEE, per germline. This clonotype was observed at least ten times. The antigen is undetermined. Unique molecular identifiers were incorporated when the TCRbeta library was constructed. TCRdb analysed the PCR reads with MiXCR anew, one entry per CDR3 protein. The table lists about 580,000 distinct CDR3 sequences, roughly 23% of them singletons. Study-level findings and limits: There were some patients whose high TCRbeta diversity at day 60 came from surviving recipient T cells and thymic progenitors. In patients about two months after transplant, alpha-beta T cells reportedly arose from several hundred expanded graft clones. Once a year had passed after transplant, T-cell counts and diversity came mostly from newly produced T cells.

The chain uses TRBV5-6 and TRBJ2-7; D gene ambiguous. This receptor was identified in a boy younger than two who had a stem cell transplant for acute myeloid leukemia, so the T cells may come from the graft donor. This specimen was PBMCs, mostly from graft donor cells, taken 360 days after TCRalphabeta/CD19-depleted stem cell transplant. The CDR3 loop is CASSLGTYYEQYV. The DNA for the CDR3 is TGTGCCAGCAGCTTGGGGACGTACTACGAGCAGTACGTC.